Within the sample, the clone carrying this TCR beta chain is medium-sized. Its antigen is undetermined. Findings and limits, study-wide: Approximately 14% of tumor Treg sequences matched naive CD4+ cells. Tumor-infiltrating Treg TCR alpha and beta sequences overlapped most with tumor naive CD4+ T cells, then blood naive.

The TRBV12-4/TRBJ1-2 clonotypes were amplified using barcode primers with ligated adaptors. TCRdb itself ran the multiplex PCR reads through MiXCR, one entry per CDR3 protein. The table has over 200 distinct CDR3 sequences, roughly 7.2% seen once. Trimming took 5 bases from V and 4 from J, leaving 8 bases between them. This CDR3 contains 12 residues. The sequenced sample consisted of tumor-infiltrating naive CD4+ T cells sorted from the breast tumor. Subset of the sample: naive CD4+ T cells, CD4+CD45RA+CD25-. This TCR came from a female donor with breast cancer. The gene calls are TRBV12-3 or TRBV12-4 and TRBJ1-2, with D unresolved. As DNA, the CDR3 is TGTGCCAGCAGTAGGTCGGTCTATGGCTACACCTTC. Translated, it gives CASSRSVYGYTF.